This T cell receptor beta chain was captured by sequencing in a study of graft-versus-host responses after intestinal transplantation. Study summary: Transplants given to recipients were multivisceral, liver-intestinal, or isolated intestinal. Anti-thymocyte globulin served as induction for all recipients, who then took tacrolimus and steroids for 2 to 4 years. Study-wide points: Marrow from the recipient contained GvH clones, some of which had appeared first in ileum or blood. The study found high graft-versus-host to host-versus-graft clonal ratios in allografts of patients with graft-donor T cell macrochimerism.

Trimming left V 7 bases short and J 1 base short, with 16 bases between. Per the germline V gene, CDR1 is MNHNY and CDR2 is SVGAGI (reference sequence). The CDR3 contains 16 residues. Sequenced by immunoSEQ multiplex PCR; TCRdb stores in-frame clones only, minus some. This sample yields roughly 97,000 clones, of which around nine tenths are seen a single time; 15% to 20% belongs to the top ten. In regard to this clone: Its antigen is not known.

The origin of this receptor is a human patient who received an intestinal transplant, so some T cells may come from the graft donor. This material consisted of PBMCs, taken roughly 410 days after intestinal transplant. The chain recombines TRBV6-6 with TRBJ2-2; maybe TRBD1 (6 bases). This CDR3 is CASKPGASENTGELFF. The DNA of the CDR3 is TGTGCCAGCAAACCAGGGGCGAGCGAGAACACCGGGGAGCTGTTTTTT.